These 22 T cell receptor beta chains originate from one sample sequenced in a study of blood T cell repertoires in COVID-19. Method: immunoSEQ multiplex PCR; TCRdb's copy keeps in-frame clones and lacks some. The table includes roughly 200,000 clones, roughly 83% detected once. The material sequenced was peripheral blood. These receptors were obtained from a human donor in a cohort sampled during active COVID-19.

This clone was detected a few times. This chain joins TRBV19 and TRBJ2-7; D remains unclear. The germline V gene encodes CDR1 LNHDA and CDR2 SQIVND (reference sequence). The germline V and J ends were trimmed by 1 base and 3 bases, with 7 bases remaining between them. CDR3 length: 13 amino acids. CDR3 region: CASSIAGGYEQYF. The CDR3 DNA reads TGTGCCAGTAGTATAGCGGGTGGCTACGAGCAGTACTTC.

J is TRBJ2-2 and V is TRBV28, with a possible D match to TRBD1 (5 bases). The germline V gene encodes CDR1 MDHEN and CDR2 SYDVKM. The CDR3 is 17 amino acids. The ends were cut back, 3 bases at V and 1 base at J, with 15 bases in the middle. CDR3 bases: TGTGCCAGCAGTTTCGGCGGATTAAGGGGGAACACCGGGGAGCTGTTTTTT. The encoded protein is CASSFGGLRGNTGELFF.

Here the CDR3 reads CASSENRGTNYGYTF. CDR3 bases: TGTGCCAGTAGTGAAAACAGGGGGACTAACTATGGCTACACCTTC. V and J are TRBV19 and TRBJ1-2, with TRBD1 matching over 8 bases. The CDR3 spans 15 residues. CDR1 LNHDA and CDR2 SQIVND come from the germline V gene (reference sequence). V lost 5 bases and J lost 0; bases outside the gene matches: 5. The full variable domain, rest sourced from reference TRBV19 and TRBJ1-2, is DGGITQSPKYLFRKEGQNVTLSCEQNLNHDAMYWYRQDPGQGLRLIYYSQIVNDFQKGDIAEGYSVSREKKESFPLTVTSAQKNPTAFYLCASSENRGTNYGYTFGSGTRLTVV.

The rearrangement links TRBV21-1 to TRBJ2-5; TRBD2, the D gene given by the table, was not confirmed from the DNA. TRBV21-1 is shown as a pseudogene. The length of the CDR3 is 16 residues. CDR3 sequence: CASSKALAGGQETQYF. In nucleotides, the CDR3 is TGTGCCAGCAGCAAAGCGCTAGCGGGGGGACAAGAGACCCAGTACTTC.

The DNA for the CDR3 is TGTGCCAGCTCAATCAGGGGACCGCTGGTTATGGACACTGAAGCTTTCTTT. Translating it yields CASSIRGPLVMDTEAFF. The chain joins TRBV18 to TRBJ1-1, with TRBD1 as a possible D gene (6 bases). Germline CDR1 reads KGHSH; CDR2 reads LQKENI. V lost 5 bases to trimming and J lost 3 bases, with 22 bases between them. This CDR3 spans 17 amino acids. Full variable domain (rest looked up from reference TRBV18 and TRBJ1-1): NAGVMQNPRHLVRRRGQEARLRCSPMKGHSHVYWYRQLPEEGLKFMVYLQKENIIDESGMPKERFSAEFPKEGPSILRIQQVVRGDSAAYFCASSIRGPLVMDTEAFFGQGTRLTVV.

For this clone: Distinct nucleotide sequences in the sample also encode this CDR3. V is TRBV27 and J is TRBJ2-7, with D perhaps TRBD2 (6 bases). The CDR3 has 14 amino acids. Germline V gene sequence: CDR1 MNHEY, CDR2 SMNVEV (reference sequence). V was pared by 2 bases and J by 0 bases, with 8 bases between. CDR3 protein: CASSLGTRSYEQYF. Here the CDR3 DNA reads TGTGCCAGCAGTTTAGGGACTCGCTCCTACGAGCAGTACTTC.

This chain uses TRBV14 with TRBJ2-7; tentative D call: TRBD2 (7 bases). Germline CDR1 and CDR2: SGHDN and FVKESK. V lost 0 bases to trimming and J lost 5 bases, with 14 bases between them. This CDR3 has 15 amino acids. CDR3 DNA sequence: TGTGCCAGCAGCCAAGATCGGGGGGCGCTGAACGAGCAGTACTTC. Its translation is CASSQDRGALNEQYF.

The chain recombines TRBV28 with TRBJ1-5, with D possibly TRBD1 on 5 matching bases. CDR3 length: 14 amino acids. V lost 6 bases and J lost 6, with 15 bases in between. CDR1 is MDHEN and CDR2 is SYDVKM in the germline V gene. The CDR3 spells CASSPWQGSQPQHF. The CDR3 DNA reads TGTGCCAGCAGCCCTTGGCAGGGCAGTCAGCCCCAGCATTTT.

The J gene is TRBJ2-7, the V gene TRBV5-1; tentatively, D is TRBD2 (5 bases). The CDR3 is 14 residues long. Germline CDR1 SGHRS, CDR2 YFSETQ. Trimming cost V 0 bases and J 7 bases, with 14 bases left between them. The CDR3: CASSLGEYEGEQYF. DNA for the CDR3: TGCGCCAGCAGCTTGGGGGAGTACGAGGGAGAGCAGTACTTC.

The chain joins TRBV11-1 to TRBJ1-1; TRBD1 agrees at 10 bases. V shed 5 bases and J 10 bases; nucleotides not matched to a gene: 4. CDR1 and CDR2 from the germline V gene are SGHAT and FQDESV (reference sequence). The CDR3 is 12 residues long. The DNA for the CDR3 is TGTGCCAGCAGCCCCGGGACAGGGGTAGCTTTCTTT. Amino acids: CASSPGTGVAFF.

V usage is TRBV29-1 and J usage is TRBJ2-5, with TRBD1 matching over 8 bases. The V gene end was trimmed by 0 bases and the J gene end by 5 bases; junction bases not matched to a gene: 11. The length of the CDR3 is 16 residues. The germline gives CDR1 SQVTM, CDR2 ANQGSEA. CDR3 nucleotide sequence: TGCAGCGTTGAAGATCCTAACAGGGGGGCTAAGGAGACCCAGTACTTC. This codes for CSVEDPNRGAKETQYF.

This chain joins TRBV7-9 and TRBJ2-7; 10 bases are shared with TRBD2. Germline V gene sequence: CDR1 SEHNR, CDR2 FQNEAQ (reference sequence). V trimming: 2 bases; J trimming: 1 base; junction bases outside the gene matches: 2. The CDR3 is made up of 15 amino acids. The CDR3 protein is CASSLISGRSYEQYF. In DNA, the CDR3 is TGTGCCAGCAGCTTAATTAGCGGGAGGTCCTACGAGCAGTACTTC.

The chain recombines TRBV7-2 with TRBJ2-7; TRBD2 agrees at 7 bases. This CDR3 comprises 15 residues. Germline lookup yields CDR1 SGHTA and CDR2 FQGNSA. Trimming cost V 1 base and J 3 bases; bases outside gene matches: 6. The CDR3: CASSLDASGYYEQYF. Written as DNA, the CDR3 is TGTGCCAGCAGCTTAGATGCTAGCGGATACTACGAGCAGTACTTC. The full variable domain, completed using reference TRBV7-2 and TRBJ2-7, is GAGVSQSPSNKVTEKGKDVELRCDPISGHTALYWYRQSLGQGLEFLIYFQGNSAPDKSGLPSDRFSAERTGGSVSTLTIQRTQQEDSAVYLCASSLDASGYYEQYFGPGTRLTVT.

This clone showed up just a few times. The chain joins TRBV9 to TRBJ2-2; D remains unclear. Between the trimmed V and J ends, which lost 0 bases and 0 bases, there was a span of 9 bases. Germline V CDR1 and CDR2: SGDLS, YYNGEE. The CDR3 sequence is 16 residues long. The CDR3 region has the DNA TGTGCCAGCAGCGTAGGGGCAGGCGCGAACACCGGGGAGCTGTTTTTT. It codes for CASSVGAGANTGELFF. Full variable domain (rest looked up from reference TRBV9 and TRBJ2-2): DSGVTQTPKHLITATGQRVTLRCSPRSGDLSVYWYQQSLDQGLQFLIQYYNGEERAKGNILERFSAQQFPDLHSELNLSSLELGDSALYFCASSVGAGANTGELFFGEGSRLTVL.

This clone was counted once. The chain couples TRBV2 to TRBJ2-7; TRBD2 agrees at 7 bases. Losses at the gene ends were 2 bases for V and 1 base for J; bases not matched to a gene: 5. This CDR3 is built from 15 residues. From germline, CDR1 is SNHLY and CDR2 FYNNEI. CDR3 coding DNA: TGTGCCAGCAGTGAACAGGCTAGCGGTTCCTACGAGCAGTACTTC. As protein: CASSEQASGSYEQYF.

This clone turned up a few times. The rearrangement links TRBV7-2 to TRBJ2-7, with 9 bases matching TRBD2. With V trimmed by 1 base and J by 3 bases, 10 bases remained unmatched. Germline V gives CDR1 SGHTA, CDR2 FQGNSA. The CDR3 has 17 residues. CDR3 sequence (DNA): TGTGCCAGCAGCTTAGTAGGAAGCGGGAGGCCAGACTACGAGCAGTACTTC. This gives the protein CASSLVGSGRPDYEQYF.

The J gene is TRBJ2-5, the V gene TRBV9; maybe TRBD1 (6 bases). This CDR3 comprises 14 residues. The ends were cut back, 0 bases at V and 5 bases at J, with 11 bases in the middle. In germline, CDR1 is SGDLS, CDR2 YYNGEE. The CDR3 here is CASSVGTVGETQYF. CDR3 sequence (DNA): TGTGCCAGCAGCGTAGGGACAGTCGGTGAGACCCAGTACTTC.

The J gene is TRBJ1-1, the V gene TRBV19; D might be TRBD1 (5 bases). V shed 3 bases and J shed 0 bases, with 17 bases lying between them. The CDR3 covers 17 residues. In germline, CDR1 is LNHDA, CDR2 SQIVND (reference sequence). CDR3 coding DNA: TGTGCCAGTAGTATTTGGGGCCAAGGAGCTATGAACACTGAAGCTTTCTTT. Its translation is CASSIWGQGAMNTEAFF.

V gene TRBV9 combines with J gene TRBJ2-7; D is possibly TRBD2 (6 bases). CDR1 and CDR2 from the germline V gene are SGDLS and YYNGEE. Trimming took off 4 bases at V and 0 bases at J, with 14 bases between the two ends. The CDR3 consists of 15 residues. The CDR3: CASSPAGRSSYEQYF. The CDR3 DNA is TGTGCCAGCAGCCCCGCAGGGAGGAGCTCCTACGAGCAGTACTTC.

V usage is TRBV7-2 and J usage is TRBJ1-2, with D perhaps matching TRBD1 (6 bases). CDR1 and CDR2 (germline): SGHTA, FQGNSA. The CDR3 loop spans 14 amino acids. The V gene lost 1 base and the J gene lost 3 bases, with 9 bases spanning the gap. CDR3 nucleotide sequence: TGTGCCAGCAGCTTAGTTAAGGGGGACTATGGCTACACCTTC. Amino acids: CASSLVKGDYGYTF. The whole variable domain, remainder taken from reference TRBV7-2 and TRBJ1-2, is GAGVSQSPSNKVTEKGKDVELRCDPISGHTALYWYRQSLGQGLEFLIYFQGNSAPDKSGLPSDRFSAERTGGSVSTLTIQRTQQEDSAVYLCASSLVKGDYGYTFGSGTRLTVV.

The chain joins TRBV7-2 to TRBJ2-7, with 12 bases fitting TRBD2. The germline V gene encodes CDR1 SGHTA and CDR2 FQGNSA. There are 15 residues in the CDR3. V shed 1 base and J 7 bases; nucleotides not matched to a gene: 5. The CDR3 DNA reads TGTGCCAGCAGCTTAGGACTAGCGGGAGTGGGTGAGCAGTACTTC. It encodes CASSLGLAGVGEQYF.

This chain connects TRBV3-1 (or the pseudogene TRBV3-2) to TRBJ2-6, with 7 bases that match TRBD1. This CDR3 has 15 amino acids. Germline CDR1 reads LGHDT; CDR2 reads YNNKEL (reference sequence). J was trimmed by 1 base and V by 4 bases; bases with no gene match: 1. The CDR3 DNA reads as TGTGCCAGCAGCCCGGGACAGTCTGGGGCCAACGTCCTGACTTTC. Amino acid sequence: CASSPGQSGANVLTF.